The rows below give T cell receptor beta chains drawn from one sample of a study of prognosis after radiotherapy for stage I lung cancer. One entry per CDR3 protein results from TCRdb running MiXCR on the multiplex PCR reads. This table has more than 15,000 distinct CDR3 sequences, around 15% appearing once. Here the sequenced sample was PBMCs, taken before or after stereotactic body radiation therapy (not recorded which). All receptors come from a donor over 45 with non-small cell lung cancer. Both conserved end residues are part of each CDR3. The D gene is left open where the match is weak. Expanded clones are given a class, and other clones once, few, many or no size at all.

medium-sized,TRBJ2-3,-,TRBV13,TGTGCCAGCAGCTTCAGGGTAGCGGGCACAGATACGCAGTATTTT,CASSFRVAGTDTQYF
many,TRBJ1-2,TRBD1,TRBV28,TGTGCCAGCAGTTCTATGGACAGGGTTGATGGCTACACCTTC,CASSSMDRVDGYTF
-,TRBJ2-7,TRBD1,TRBV7-6,TGTGCCAGCAGCTTAGGTGGCAGGGGGAGCGGCGAGCAGTACTTC,CASSLGGRGSGEQYF
many,TRBJ1-2,TRBD1,TRBV4-2,TGTGCCAGCAGCCAAGAAGTAGGGACAGGGGGAGGTAGCTACACCTTC,CASSQEVGTGGGSYTF
many,TRBJ1-1,TRBD1,TRBV13,TGTGCCAGCAGCTTAGGGGACAGGGTTTACACTGAAGCTTTCTTT,CASSLGDRVYTEAFF
many,TRBJ2-5,-,TRBV24-1,TGTGCCACCAGTGATTTGGATAGGGACCAAGAGACCCAGTACTTC,CATSDLDRDQETQYF
many,TRBJ2-1,-,TRBV5-4,TGTGCCAGCAGGATTAAGGGGGGCACTACGAACAATGAGCAGTTCTTC,CASRIKGGTTNNEQFF
many,TRBJ1-5,TRBD1,TRBV10-3,TGTGCCATTGCCGGGACAGGGAGTGGTCAGCCCCAGCATTTT,CAIAGTGSGQPQHF
many,TRBJ2-5,-,TRBV7-6,TGTGCCAGCAGCCGGGGTCGCCAAGAGACCCAGTACTTC,CASSRGRQETQYF
many,TRBJ2-5,-,TRBV12-3/TRBV12-4,TGTGCCAGCACCAGAGGGGCCGATCAAGAGACCCAGTACTTC,CASTRGADQETQYF
many,TRBJ1-2,-,TRBV19,TGTGCCAGCCTAGGGGCGTATGGCTACACCTTC,CASLGAYGYTF
medium-sized,TRBJ2-3,-,TRBV7-2,TGTGCCAGCAGCCCGAGGACTAACACAGATACGCAGTATTTT,CASSPRTNTDTQYF
many,TRBJ2-1,-,TRBV7-6,TGTGCCAGCAGCTTAACTTCACGGGGGGCCCGGAACTCCTACAATGAGCAGTTCTTC,CASSLTSRGARNSYNEQFF
medium-sized,TRBJ2-1,TRBD1,TRBV4-3,TGCGCCAGCAGCCAAGACAGGGGGAACTACAATGAGCAGTTCTTC,CASSQDRGNYNEQFF
once,TRBJ2-2,-,TRBV6-8,TGTGCCAGCAGTCGTCTGGGGGGCGACACCGAGGAGCTGTTTTTT,CASSRLGGDTEELFF
many,TRBJ2-5,TRBD1,TRBV10-3,TGTGCCATCAGCGAAGGACAGGGGGGTCGAGAGACCCAGTACTTC,CAISEGQGGRETQYF
many,TRBJ2-3,TRBD2,TRBV14,TGTGCCAGCAGCCAATATCTTGCTAGCGGGAGGGCCTTGGCTCCAGATACGCAGTATTTT,CASSQYLASGRALAPDTQYF
-,TRBJ1-1,-,TRBV18,TGTGCCAACTCCAACCAGTTGAACGCTGAAGCTTTCTTT,CANSNQLNAEAFF
many,TRBJ2-7,-,TRBV2,TGTGCCAGCAGATGGGACGACTCCTACGAGCAGTACTTC,CASRWDDSYEQYF
many,TRBJ2-5,TRBD2,TRBV12-3/TRBV12-4,TGTGCCAGCAGCTTTTCGGGACTAGCCCTTCCTAGGGCCCAGTACTTC,CASSFSGLALPRAQYF
many,TRBJ2-7,TRBD2,TRBV18,TGTGCCAGCTCACCTCGGACTAGCGGCGCCTACGAGCAGTACTTC,CASSPRTSGAYEQYF
-,TRBJ1-2,-,TRBV28,TGTGCCAGCAGGGCAACAGGGAGAGGGGATGGCTACACCTTC,CASRATGRGDGYTF
many,TRBJ2-1,-,TRBV6-2/TRBV6-3,TGTGCCAGCAGTCTTAGCCGCAATGAGCAGTTCTTC,CASSLSRNEQFF
many,TRBJ2-3,-,TRBV19,TGTGCCAGCCGTCTCAGGGATGGCACAGATACGCAGTATTTT,CASRLRDGTDTQYF
many,TRBJ1-3,TRBD1,TRBV12-3/TRBV12-4,TGTGCCAGCAGTCCCGACAGGGGTGATGGAAACACCATATATTTT,CASSPDRGDGNTIYF
many,TRBJ1-2,-,TRBV7-9,TGTGCCAGCAGCTTAGTGGCAGGGAGGGATGGCTACACCTTC,CASSLVAGRDGYTF
many,TRBJ2-7,TRBD2,TRBV25-1,TGTGCCAGCAGGGGGACTAGCGGGAAAAATTTGGTCGAGCAGTACTTC,CASRGTSGKNLVEQYF
many,TRBJ1-6,-,TRBV20-1,TGCAGTGCTAGAGATGGGGGGACGACAAATTCACCCCTCCACTTT,CSARDGGTTNSPLHF
many,TRBJ2-7,TRBD1,TRBV18,TGTGCCAGCTCAAACCCCACAGGGGTTGGGGAGCAGTACTTC,CASSNPTGVGEQYF
many,TRBJ2-1,-,TRBV10-2,TGCGCCAGTGCGCGGAAGTGGCCGCCTCCAATAAATGAGCAGTTCTTC,CASARKWPPPINEQFF
many,TRBJ2-5,TRBD2,TRBV27,TGTGCCAGCAGTTTATCAACGGGGGGGAGGGAGACCCAGTACTTC,CASSLSTGGRETQYF
many,TRBJ2-1,-,TRBV12-3/TRBV12-4,TGTGCCAGCAGTCCGAAAGGCTCCTACAATGAGCAGTTCTTC,CASSPKGSYNEQFF